This T cell receptor (beta chain) is drawn from a study of T cell changes during pregnancy in multiple sclerosis. Profiling relied on immunoSEQ multiplex PCR, and the TCRdb table lists in-frame clones only, not all of them. The data show approximately 96,000 clones, around 90% seen once. Germline CDR1 and CDR2: SGHRS and YFSETQ. The V and J ends lost 4 bases and 7 bases, in that order; junction bases with no gene match: 10. The length of the CDR3 is 15 residues. The receptor was isolated from a female donor in good health, enrolled as a control in a pregnancy study. The specimen was peripheral blood, collected after pregnancy. The V call is TRBV5-1, the J call TRBJ2-1; 8 nucleotides match TRBD2. CDR3 in DNA: TGCGCCAGCAGCAACCCGGGGGGGCCCGGAAATGAGCAGTTCTTC. Its translation: CASSNPGGPGNEQFF. Using reference TRBV5-1 and TRBJ2-1 for the parts outside the CDR3, the full variable domain is KAGVTQTPRYLIKTRGQQVTLSCSPISGHRSVSWYQQTPGQGLQFLFEYFSETQRNKGNFPGRFSGRQFSNSRSEMNVSTLELGDSALYLCASSNPGGPGNEQFFGPGTRLTVL.